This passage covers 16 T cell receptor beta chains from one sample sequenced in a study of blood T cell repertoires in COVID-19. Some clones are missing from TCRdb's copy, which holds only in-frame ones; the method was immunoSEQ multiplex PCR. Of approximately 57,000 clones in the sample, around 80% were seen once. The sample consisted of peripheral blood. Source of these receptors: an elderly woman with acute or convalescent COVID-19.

CDR3 coding DNA: TGTGCCAGCGCTACCAGGGGATTCAACACCGGGGAGCTGTTTTTT. It translates to CASATRGFNTGELFF. V usage is TRBV6-5 and J usage is TRBJ2-2, with D possibly matching TRBD1 (6 bases). CDR1 MNHEY and CDR2 SVGAGI come from the germline V gene. The CDR3 extends over 15 amino acids. V was shortened by 8 bases and J by 2 bases, with 15 bases between the two germline ends.

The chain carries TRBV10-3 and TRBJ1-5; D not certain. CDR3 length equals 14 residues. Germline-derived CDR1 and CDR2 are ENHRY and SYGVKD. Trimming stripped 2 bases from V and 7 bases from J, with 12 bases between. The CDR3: CAISENPLGQPQHF. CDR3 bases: TGTGCCATCAGTGAGAATCCCTTGGGCCAGCCCCAGCATTTT.

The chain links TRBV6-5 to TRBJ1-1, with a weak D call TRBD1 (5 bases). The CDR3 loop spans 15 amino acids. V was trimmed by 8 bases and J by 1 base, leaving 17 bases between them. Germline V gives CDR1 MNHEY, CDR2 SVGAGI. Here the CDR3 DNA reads TGTGCCAGCTCCGCCCGACAGCGATCGAACACTGAAGCTTTCTTT. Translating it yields CASSARQRSNTEAFF.

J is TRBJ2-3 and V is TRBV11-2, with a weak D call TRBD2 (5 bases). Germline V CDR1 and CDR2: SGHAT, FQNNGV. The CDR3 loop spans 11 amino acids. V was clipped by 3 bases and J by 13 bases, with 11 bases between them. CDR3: CASSFGASKYF. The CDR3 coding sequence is TGTGCCAGCAGCTTTGGAGCTAGCAAGTATTTT.

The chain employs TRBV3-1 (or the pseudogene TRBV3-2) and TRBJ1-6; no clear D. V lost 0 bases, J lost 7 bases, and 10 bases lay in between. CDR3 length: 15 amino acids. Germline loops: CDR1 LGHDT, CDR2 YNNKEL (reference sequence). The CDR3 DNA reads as TGTGCCAGCAGCCAAGATGGGAGTAGGAATTCACCCCTCCACTTT. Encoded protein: CASSQDGSRNSPLHF.

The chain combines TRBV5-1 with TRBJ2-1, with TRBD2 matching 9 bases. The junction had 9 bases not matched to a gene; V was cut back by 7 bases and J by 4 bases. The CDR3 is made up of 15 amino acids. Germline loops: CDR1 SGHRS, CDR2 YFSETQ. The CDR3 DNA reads TGCGCCAGCTTCAATAGCGGGGGATTTTACAATGAGCAGTTCTTC. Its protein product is CASFNSGGFYNEQFF.

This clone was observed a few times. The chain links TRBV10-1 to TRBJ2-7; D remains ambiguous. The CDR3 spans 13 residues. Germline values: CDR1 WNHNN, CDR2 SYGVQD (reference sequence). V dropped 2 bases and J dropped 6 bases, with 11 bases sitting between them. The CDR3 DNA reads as TGCGCCAGCAGTGAGGGAGTAGGCCTCGAGCAGTACTTC. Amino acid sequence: CASSEGVGLEQYF.

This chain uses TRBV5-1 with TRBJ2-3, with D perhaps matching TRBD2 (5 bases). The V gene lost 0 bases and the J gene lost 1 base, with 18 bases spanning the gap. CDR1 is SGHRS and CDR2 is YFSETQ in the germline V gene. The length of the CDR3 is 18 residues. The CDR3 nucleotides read TGCGCCAGCAGCTTGGGCCCCTCGGGGATATTACGCACAGATACGCAGTATTTT. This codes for CASSLGPSGILRTDTQYF.

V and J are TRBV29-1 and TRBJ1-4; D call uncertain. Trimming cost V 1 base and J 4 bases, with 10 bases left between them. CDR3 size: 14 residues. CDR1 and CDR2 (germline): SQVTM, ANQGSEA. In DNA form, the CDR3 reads TGCAGCGTTGAAGTCGGCGGGTTTAATGAAAAACTGTTTTTT. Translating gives CSVEVGGFNEKLFF.

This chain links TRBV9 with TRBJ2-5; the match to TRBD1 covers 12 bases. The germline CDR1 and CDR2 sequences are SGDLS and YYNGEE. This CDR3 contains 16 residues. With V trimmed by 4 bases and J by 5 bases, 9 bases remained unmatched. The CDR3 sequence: CASSPSGQGAGETQYF. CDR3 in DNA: TGTGCCAGCAGCCCGTCGGGACAGGGGGCAGGGGAGACCCAGTACTTC.

DNA for the CDR3: TGTGCCAGCAGCCGAGGACAGGGACTATCTATTGGCAATCAGCCCCAGCATTTT. Amino acids: CASSRGQGLSIGNQPQHF. The chain joins TRBV5-8 to TRBJ1-5; TRBD1 aligns across 8 bases. This CDR3 is 18 amino acids long. Germline V CDR1 and CDR2: SGHTS, YDEGEE. With V trimmed by 4 bases and J by 2 bases, 14 bases remained unmatched.

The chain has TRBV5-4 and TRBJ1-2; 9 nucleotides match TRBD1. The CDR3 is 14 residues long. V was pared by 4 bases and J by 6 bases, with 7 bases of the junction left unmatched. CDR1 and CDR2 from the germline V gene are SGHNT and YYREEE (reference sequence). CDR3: CASSKGTGSDGYTF. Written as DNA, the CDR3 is TGTGCCAGCAGCAAAGGGACAGGGTCCGATGGCTACACCTTC.

The CDR3 nucleotides read TGTGCCAGCATAAGCGCAGGGAACCAAGAGACCCAGTACTTC. Amino acid sequence: CASISAGNQETQYF. The rearrangement links TRBV3-1 (or the pseudogene TRBV3-2) to TRBJ2-5; D perhaps matches TRBD1 (5 bases). Trimming left V 7 bases short and J 0 bases short, with 12 bases between. CDR1 LGHDT and CDR2 YNNKEL come from the germline V gene (reference sequence). This CDR3 comprises 14 residues.

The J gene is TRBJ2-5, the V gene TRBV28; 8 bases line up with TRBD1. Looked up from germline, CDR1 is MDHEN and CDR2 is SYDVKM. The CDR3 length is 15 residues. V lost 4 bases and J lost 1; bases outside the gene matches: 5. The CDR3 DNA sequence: TGTGCCAGCAGTTCTGGAGGGACAGGCCAAGAGACCCAGTACTTC. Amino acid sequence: CASSSGGTGQETQYF.

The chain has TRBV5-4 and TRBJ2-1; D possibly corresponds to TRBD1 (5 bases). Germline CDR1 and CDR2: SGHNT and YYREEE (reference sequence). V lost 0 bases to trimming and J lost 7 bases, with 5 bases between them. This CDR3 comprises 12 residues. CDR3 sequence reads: CASSLDRNEQFF. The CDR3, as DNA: TGTGCCAGCAGCTTGGACAGGAATGAGCAGTTCTTC.

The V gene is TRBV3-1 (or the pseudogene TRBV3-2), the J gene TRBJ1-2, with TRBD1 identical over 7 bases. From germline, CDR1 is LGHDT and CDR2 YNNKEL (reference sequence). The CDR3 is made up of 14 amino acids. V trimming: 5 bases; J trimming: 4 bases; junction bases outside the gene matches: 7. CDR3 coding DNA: TGTGCCAGCAGCTCCCGTGGGACAGCCTATGGCTACACCTTC. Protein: CASSSRGTAYGYTF.